This entry concerns a single T cell receptor beta chain. Source study methods: Reference gene primer amplification yielded estimated nucleated cell counts. The repertoire was sequenced with immunoSEQ multiplex PCR; TCRdb's copy has only in-frame clones and lacks some. V, J and clone size are taken as reported in that table, and D and trimming were inferred from the DNA itself. The sample holds some 83,000 clones, about 82% seen once. This sample stems from a study of blood T cell repertoires in COVID-19. Study-wide background: Acute-phase and convalescent COVID-19 samples originated in the United States, Italy and Spain. PBMCs, B-cell-depleted T cells, or T cells provided the cDNA or gDNA that made up the material.

V lost 3 bases, J lost 5 bases, and 10 bases lay in between. The CDR3 length is 13 residues. The chain has TRBV12-3 or TRBV12-4 and TRBJ1-1; D unclear. This sequence originates from a man aged 50 to 60 with active COVID-19. Sequenced material: peripheral blood. The CDR3 region is CASSLVRSTEAFF. CDR3 sequence (DNA): TGTGCCAGCAGTTTGGTCAGGTCAACTGAAGCTTTCTTT.